The rows below give T cell receptor beta chains drawn from one sample of a study of blood T cell repertoires in COVID-19. The method was immunoSEQ multiplex PCR; TCRdb's version includes in-frame clones alone and lacks a portion of them. Among 230,000 or so clones, around 89% were seen once, and the ten largest hold 2% to 2.5%. The sample consisted of peripheral blood. These TCRs come from a woman aged 55-69 years with COVID-19, enrolled during active disease. Both conserved end residues are trimmed from each CDR3. D genes are given only for firm matches.

>TRBJ1-5|TRBV19|.
ASSPRGGNQPQH
>TRBJ2-4|TRBV4-2|TRBD2
ASSQEFRDYIKNIQY
>TRBJ2-4|TRBV7-2|TRBD1
ASSTDRENIQY
>TRBJ1-4|TRBV6-6|TRBD1
ASSSRSGTGGKLF
>TRBJ1-5|TRBV6-5|.
ASSYSLSAGVQH
>TRBJ1-5|TRBV2|.
ASSGGLGNQPQH
>TRBJ1-1|TRBV2|TRBD1
ASSSTGFTEAF
>TRBJ1-4|TRBV7-9|TRBD1
ASSLGGSGQGEKLF
>TRBJ1-1|TRBV7-9|.
ASSVQQGYTEAF
>TRBJ2-1|TRBV6-2/TRBV6-3|TRBD2
ASSPWPAGGPNEQF
>TRBJ2-3|TRBV9|TRBD2
ASSVEWTSGGAEDTQY
>TRBJ2-7|TRBV23-1|TRBD1
ASSQLTLLHRDRAYEQY
>TRBJ1-1|TRBV30|.
AWSDRAYTEAF
>TRBJ1-1|TRBV29-1|TRBD1
SIRTGAASEAF
>TRBJ2-2|TRBV18|TRBD1
ASSLQGGAGELF
>TRBJ2-2|TRBV7-3|.
ASSRDNTGELF
>TRBJ2-1|TRBV12-5|TRBD2
ASGLAYGGANEQF